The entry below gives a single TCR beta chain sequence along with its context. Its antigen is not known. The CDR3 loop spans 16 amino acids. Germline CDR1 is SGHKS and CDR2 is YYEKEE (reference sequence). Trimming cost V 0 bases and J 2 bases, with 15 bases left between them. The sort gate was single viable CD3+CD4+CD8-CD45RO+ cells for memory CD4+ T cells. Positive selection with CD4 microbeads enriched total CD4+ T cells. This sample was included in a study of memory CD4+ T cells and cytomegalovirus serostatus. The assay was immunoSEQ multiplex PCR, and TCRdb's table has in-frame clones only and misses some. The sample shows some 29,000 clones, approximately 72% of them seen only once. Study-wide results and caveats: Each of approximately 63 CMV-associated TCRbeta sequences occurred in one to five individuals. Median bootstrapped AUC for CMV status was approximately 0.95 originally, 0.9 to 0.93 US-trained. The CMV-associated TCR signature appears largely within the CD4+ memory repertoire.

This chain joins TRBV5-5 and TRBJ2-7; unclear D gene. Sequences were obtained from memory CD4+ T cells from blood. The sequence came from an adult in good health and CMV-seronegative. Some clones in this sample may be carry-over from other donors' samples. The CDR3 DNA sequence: TGTGCCAGCAGCTTGGGCCCTACCACCTCAACCTACGAGCAGTACTTC. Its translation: CASSLGPTTSTYEQYF.